This T cell receptor beta chain appears in the sequencing data of a study of blood T cell repertoires in COVID-19. The CDR3 consists of 13 residues. The germline V gene encodes CDR1 SGHRS and CDR2 YFSETQ. Trimming removed 2 bases from V and 5 bases from J; junction bases left unmatched: 1. Here immunoSEQ multiplex PCR was the method, and the copy in TCRdb shows in-frame clones only, minus some. The sample carries roughly 140,000 clones, about 88% recorded once. This TCR was sampled from a man aged 45-65 years who had recovered from COVID-19. The chain employs TRBV5-1 and TRBJ2-3, with 8 bases lining up with TRBD1. Specimen: PBMCs or T cells enriched from blood (not recorded which). The CDR3 DNA sequence: TGCGCCAGCAGCTTACAGGGGGGAGATACGCAGTATTTT. This sequence encodes CASSLQGGDTQYF.